The 6 T cell receptor beta chains reported below all come from one sample, sequenced in a study of early T cells in non-severe SARS-CoV-2 infection. TCRdb re-called the 5' RACE reads through MiXCR, storing one row per CDR3 protein. The sample consists of roughly 66,000 distinct CDR3 sequences, around 9% of them appearing once. Sequencing input: whole blood. The receptor source for this set is an adult who was a healthcare worker with PCR-confirmed SARS-CoV-2 infection or an uninfected control (not recorded which).

A note on this clonotype: The conserved phenylalanine or tryptophan normally closing the CDR3 is absent here, so this likely arose from a read error. V is TRBV5-1 and J is TRBJ2-1; D could derive from TRBD1 or TRBD2 (5 bases each). V lost 4 bases and J 0 bases, leaving 11 bases between the germline ends. CDR1 and CDR2 from the germline V gene are SGHRS and YFSETQ. This CDR3 has 15 residues. The CDR3 bases are TGCGCCAGCAGCCCGGGGACCTCCTCCTACAATGAGCAGTTCTCC. Amino acid sequence: CASSPGTSSYNEQFS.

This chain uses TRBV14 with TRBJ1-2, with D possibly being TRBD1 (6 bases). V was cut by 1 base and J by 5 bases, with 11 bases left in between. Germline CDR1 is SGHDN and CDR2 is FVKESK. The CDR3 covers 14 residues. This chain's CDR3 is CASSQVRGAYGYTF. As DNA, the CDR3 is TGTGCCAGCAGCCAAGTACGGGGGGCGTATGGCTACACCTTC.

This clonotype was seen repeatedly, ten times or more. The chain links TRBV6-5 to TRBJ1-5; weak D call: TRBD1 (5 bases). CDR1 and CDR2 from the germline V gene are MNHEY and SVGAGI. The CDR3 consists of 16 residues. Trimming took off 6 bases at V and 0 bases at J, with 15 bases between the two ends. This CDR3 is CASRPYLTDSNQPQHF. The CDR3 DNA sequence: TGTGCCAGCAGACCCTACTTGACAGATAGCAATCAGCCCCAGCATTTT.

Many counts were recorded for this clonotype. This chain connects TRBV2 to TRBJ2-7; 9 nucleotides line up with TRBD2. The CDR3 contains 17 residues. Losses at the gene ends were 6 bases for V and 3 bases for J; bases not matched to a gene: 15. CDR1 is SNHLY and CDR2 is FYNNEI in the germline V gene. CDR3 DNA sequence: TGTGCCAGCAGCCCATGGGGAGTAGTAGCGGGAGACTACGAGCAGTACTTC. Its translation: CASSPWGVVAGDYEQYF.

The V call is TRBV20-1, the J call TRBJ2-7; D perhaps matches TRBD1 (6 bases). V was cut by 1 base and J by 5 bases, with 12 bases left in between. Germline V gene sequence: CDR1 DFQATT, CDR2 SNEGSKA (reference sequence). The CDR3 is 13 residues long. This CDR3 reads CSARVGAPNEQYF. The CDR3 coding sequence is TGCAGTGCTAGAGTGGGGGCCCCCAACGAGCAGTACTTC.

In this sample, this clonotype turned up a few times. V is TRBV28 and J is TRBJ2-1; D is uncertain. This CDR3 spans 12 amino acids. Trimming stripped 5 bases from V and 10 bases from J, with 12 bases between. Germline values: CDR1 MDHEN, CDR2 SYDVKM. This CDR3 is CASSPYWPEQFF. The CDR3 DNA follows: TGTGCCAGCAGTCCCTACTGGCCGGAGCAGTTCTTC.